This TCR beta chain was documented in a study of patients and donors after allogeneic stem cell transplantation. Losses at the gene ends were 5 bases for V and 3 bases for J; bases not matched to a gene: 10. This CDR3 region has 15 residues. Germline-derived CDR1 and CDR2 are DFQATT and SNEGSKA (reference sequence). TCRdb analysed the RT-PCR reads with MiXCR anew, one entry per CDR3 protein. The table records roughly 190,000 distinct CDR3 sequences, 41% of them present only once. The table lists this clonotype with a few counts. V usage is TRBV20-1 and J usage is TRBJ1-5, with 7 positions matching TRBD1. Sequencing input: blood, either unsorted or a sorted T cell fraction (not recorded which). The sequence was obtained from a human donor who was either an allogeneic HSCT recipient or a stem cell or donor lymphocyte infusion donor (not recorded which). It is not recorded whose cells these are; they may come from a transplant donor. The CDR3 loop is CSAYTGVGINQPQHF. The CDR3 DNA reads TGCAGTGCTTATACAGGGGTCGGGATCAATCAGCCCCAGCATTTT.